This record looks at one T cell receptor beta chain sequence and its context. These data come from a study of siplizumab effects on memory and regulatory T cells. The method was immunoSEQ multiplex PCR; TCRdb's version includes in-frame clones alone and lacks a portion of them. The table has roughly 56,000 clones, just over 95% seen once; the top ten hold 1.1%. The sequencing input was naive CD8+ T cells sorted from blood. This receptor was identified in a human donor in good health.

The CDR3 reads CASSAGTSYEQYF. CDR3 DNA: TGCGCCAGCAGTGCCGGGACGTCCTACGAGCAGTACTTC. The chain is built from TRBV10-1 and TRBJ2-7, with D possibly called TRBD1 or TRBD2 (5 bases each). The germline V and J ends were trimmed by 4 bases and 1 base, with 8 bases remaining between them. Germline V gene data show CDR1 as WNHNN and CDR2 as SYGVQD (reference sequence). This CDR3 is built from 13 residues.